The sequence of this T cell receptor (beta chain) was determined in a study of T-cell reconstitution after alpha-beta-depleted transplantation in children. For TCRbeta, the library was prepared with unique molecular identifiers. TCRdb itself ran the PCR reads through MiXCR, one entry per CDR3 protein. The table has roughly 500,000 distinct CDR3 sequences, approximately 20% seen once. Trimming took off 2 bases at V and 5 bases at J, with 10 bases between the two ends. CDR3 length: 14 amino acids. Germline assignment: CDR1 MGHDK and CDR2 SYGVNS. The source of this sequence is a human donor who donated a stem cell graft to a child with acute lymphoblastic leukemia. Sequenced here: PBMCs from the stem cell graft donor, sampled from the stem cell graft. The chain uses TRBV25-1 and TRBJ1-5; no reliable D call. The DNA of the CDR3 is TGTGCCAGCAGTGAAACTTCCCATTATCAGCCCCAGCATTTT. Its translation: CASSETSHYQPQHF.